This T cell receptor (beta chain) originates from a study of cytomegalovirus exposure and HLA in healthy donors. Study-wide findings and caveats: A link between a missense DCLRE1C variant and TCR beta V- and J-gene trimming emerged from a later analysis. According to a later analysis, most TCR beta chains associated with CMV appeared HLA-restricted. Because they were indistinguishable, some V segments, including TRBV6-2 and TRBV6-3, were excluded. CMV serostatus stood as the only immune exposure information on hand.

Germline lookup yields CDR1 GTSNPN and CDR2 SVGIG (reference sequence). The CDR3 runs to 13 residues. The junction had 2 bases not matched to a gene; V was cut back by 5 bases and J by 2 bases. This clone is a singleton in its sample. Its antigen is not known. It was with 60 Vbeta and 13 Jbeta primers that the PCR ran. The method was immunoSEQ multiplex PCR; TCRdb's version includes in-frame clones alone and lacks a portion of them. The sample contains 120,000 or so clones, approximately 74% of which appear only once. Sequencing input: PBMCs. J is TRBJ2-7 and V is TRBV30; TRBD1 aligns across 11 bases. This sequence originates from a man in his forties in good health and CMV-seropositive. CDR3 region: CAWGDRGAYEQYF. CDR3 nucleotides: TGTGCCTGGGGGGACAGGGGGGCCTACGAGCAGTACTTC.